The T cell receptor beta chain described here comes from a study of T-cell memory formation after mild COVID-19. Findings and limits, study-wide: Clones contracting day 15 to 85 were balanced CD4/CD8; later expanders leaned CD4+. Those CD4+ clones that contracted were mainly in CM and EM (CD8+ ones in EMRA). Some SARS-CoV-2-responding clones were already detected in memory before infection.

TCRdb used MiXCR to reprocess the 5' RACE reads, holding one entry per CDR3 protein. The sample holds about 470,000 distinct CDR3 sequences, approximately 18% seen once. Worth noting for this clonotype: Its cognate antigen is unknown.

Per germline, CDR1 SNHLY and CDR2 FYNNEI. V shed 7 bases and J 5 bases; nucleotides not matched to a gene: 7. CDR3 length equals 14 residues. V usage is TRBV2 and J usage is TRBJ2-2; 7 nucleotides match TRBD1. The clonotype was recovered from an adult woman who had mild COVID-19 (a few samples of this study predate the infection). Cell type and time point are not known. What was sequenced was PBMCs or a T cell subset sorted from them (not recorded which). The CDR3 is CASILDRATGELFF. CDR3 bases: TGTGCCAGCATCTTAGACAGGGCAACCGGGGAGCTGTTTTTT.